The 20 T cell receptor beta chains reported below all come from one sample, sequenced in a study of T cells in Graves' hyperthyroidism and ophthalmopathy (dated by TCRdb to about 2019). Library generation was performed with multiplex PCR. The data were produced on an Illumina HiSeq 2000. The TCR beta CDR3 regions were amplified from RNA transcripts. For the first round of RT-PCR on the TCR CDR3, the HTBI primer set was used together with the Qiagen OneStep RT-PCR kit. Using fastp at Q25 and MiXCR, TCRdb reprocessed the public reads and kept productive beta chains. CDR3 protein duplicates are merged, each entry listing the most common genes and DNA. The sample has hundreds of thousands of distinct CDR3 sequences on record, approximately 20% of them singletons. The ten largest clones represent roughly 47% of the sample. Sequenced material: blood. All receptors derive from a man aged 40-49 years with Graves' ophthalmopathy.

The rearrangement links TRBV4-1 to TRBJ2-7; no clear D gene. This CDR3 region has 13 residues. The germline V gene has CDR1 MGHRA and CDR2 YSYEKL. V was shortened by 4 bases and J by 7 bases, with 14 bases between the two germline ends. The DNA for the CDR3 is TGCGCCAGCAGCCCTAAAGCGAGAGGAGAGCAGTACTTC. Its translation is CASSPKARGEQYF.

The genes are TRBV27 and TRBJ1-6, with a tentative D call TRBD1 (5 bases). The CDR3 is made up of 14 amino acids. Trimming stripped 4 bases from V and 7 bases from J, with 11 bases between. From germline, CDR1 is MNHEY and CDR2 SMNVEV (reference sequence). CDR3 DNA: TGTGCCAGCAGTTCCGGGGGGGAGAATTCACCCCTCCACTTT. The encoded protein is CASSSGGENSPLHF.

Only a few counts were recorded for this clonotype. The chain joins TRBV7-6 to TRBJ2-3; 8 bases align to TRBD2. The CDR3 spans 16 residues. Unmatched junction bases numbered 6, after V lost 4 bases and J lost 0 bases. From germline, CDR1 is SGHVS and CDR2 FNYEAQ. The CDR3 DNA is TGTGCCAGCAGCTCATTAGTAGCGGGGAGCACAGATACGCAGTATTTT. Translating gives CASSSLVAGSTDTQYF.

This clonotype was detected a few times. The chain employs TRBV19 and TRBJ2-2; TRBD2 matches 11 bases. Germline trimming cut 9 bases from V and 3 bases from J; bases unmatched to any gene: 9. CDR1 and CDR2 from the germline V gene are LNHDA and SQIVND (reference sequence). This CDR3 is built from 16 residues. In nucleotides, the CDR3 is TGTGCCAGCCATCCTGGGACTAGCGGATACACCGGGGAGCTGTTTTTT. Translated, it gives CASHPGTSGYTGELFF.

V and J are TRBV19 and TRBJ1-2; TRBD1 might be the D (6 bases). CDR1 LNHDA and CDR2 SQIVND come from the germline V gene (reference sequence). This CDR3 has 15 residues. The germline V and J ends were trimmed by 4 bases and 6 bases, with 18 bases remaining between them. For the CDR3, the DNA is TGTGCCAGTAGTACTCCCGACAGGACCCTCCATGGCTACACCTTC. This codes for CASSTPDRTLHGYTF. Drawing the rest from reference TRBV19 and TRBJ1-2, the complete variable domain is DGGITQSPKYLFRKEGQNVTLSCEQNLNHDAMYWYRQDPGQGLRLIYYSQIVNDFQKGDIAEGYSVSREKKESFPLTVTSAQKNPTAFYLCASSTPDRTLHGYTFGSGTRLTVV.

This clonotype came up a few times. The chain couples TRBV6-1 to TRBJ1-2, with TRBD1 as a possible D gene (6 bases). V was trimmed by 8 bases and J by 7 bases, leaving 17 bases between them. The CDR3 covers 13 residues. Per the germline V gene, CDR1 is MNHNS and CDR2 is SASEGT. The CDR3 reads CASVRAGATGYTF. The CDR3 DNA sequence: TGTGCCAGCGTGAGGGCAGGGGCCACTGGCTACACCTTC.

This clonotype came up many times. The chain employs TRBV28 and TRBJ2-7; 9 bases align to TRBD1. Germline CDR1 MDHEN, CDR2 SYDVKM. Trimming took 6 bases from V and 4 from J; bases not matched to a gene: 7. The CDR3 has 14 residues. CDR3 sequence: CASSRTGADYEQYF. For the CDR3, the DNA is TGTGCCAGCAGCCGGACAGGGGCGGATTACGAGCAGTACTTC.

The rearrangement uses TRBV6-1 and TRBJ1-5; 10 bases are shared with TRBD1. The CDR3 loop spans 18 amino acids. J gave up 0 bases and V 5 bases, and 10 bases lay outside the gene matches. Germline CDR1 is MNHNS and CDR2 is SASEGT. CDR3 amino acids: CASSSDRGMGYSNQPQHF. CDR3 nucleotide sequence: TGTGCCAGCAGTTCGGACAGGGGGATGGGGTATAGCAATCAGCCCCAGCATTTT.

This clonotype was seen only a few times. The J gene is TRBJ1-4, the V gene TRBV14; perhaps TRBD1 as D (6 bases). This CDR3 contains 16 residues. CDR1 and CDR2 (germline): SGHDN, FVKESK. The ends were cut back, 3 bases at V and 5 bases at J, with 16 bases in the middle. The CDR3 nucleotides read TGTGCCAGCAGCCAGCTGGGGGCGGGGAAGAATGAAAAACTGTTTTTT. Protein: CASSQLGAGKNEKLFF.

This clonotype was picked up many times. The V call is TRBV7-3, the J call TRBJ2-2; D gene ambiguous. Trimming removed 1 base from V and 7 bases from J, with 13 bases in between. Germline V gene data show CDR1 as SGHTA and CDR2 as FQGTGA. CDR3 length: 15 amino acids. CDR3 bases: TGTGCCAGCAGCTTAATCGTTGGCTCGGGCGGGGAGCTGTTTTTT. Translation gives CASSLIVGSGGELFF.

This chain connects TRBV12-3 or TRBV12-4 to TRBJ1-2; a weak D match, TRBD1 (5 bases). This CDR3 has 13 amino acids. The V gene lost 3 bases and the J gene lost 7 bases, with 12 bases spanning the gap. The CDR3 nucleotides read TGTGCCAGCAGTTTTAAGGGGCCAAGTGGCTACACCTTC. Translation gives CASSFKGPSGYTF.

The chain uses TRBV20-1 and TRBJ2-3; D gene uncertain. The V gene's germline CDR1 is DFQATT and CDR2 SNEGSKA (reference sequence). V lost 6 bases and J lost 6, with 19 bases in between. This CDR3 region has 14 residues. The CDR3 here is CSALDRAPPDTQYF. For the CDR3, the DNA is TGCAGTGCCCTGGATCGCGCCCCTCCCGATACGCAGTATTTT.

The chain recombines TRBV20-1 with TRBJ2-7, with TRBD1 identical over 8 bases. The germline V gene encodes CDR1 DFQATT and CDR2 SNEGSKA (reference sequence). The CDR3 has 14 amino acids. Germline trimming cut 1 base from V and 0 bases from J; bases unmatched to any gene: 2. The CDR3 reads CSARGTGSSYEQYF. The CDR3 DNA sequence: TGCAGTGCTAGAGGGACAGGGTCCTCCTACGAGCAGTACTTC.

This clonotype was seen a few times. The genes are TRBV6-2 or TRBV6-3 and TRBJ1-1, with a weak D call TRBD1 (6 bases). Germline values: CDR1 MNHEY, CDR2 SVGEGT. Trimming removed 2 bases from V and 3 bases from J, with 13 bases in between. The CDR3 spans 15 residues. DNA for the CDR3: TGTGCCAGCAGTTACATGCCTGGGGGGCACACTGAAGCTTTCTTT. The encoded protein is CASSYMPGGHTEAFF.

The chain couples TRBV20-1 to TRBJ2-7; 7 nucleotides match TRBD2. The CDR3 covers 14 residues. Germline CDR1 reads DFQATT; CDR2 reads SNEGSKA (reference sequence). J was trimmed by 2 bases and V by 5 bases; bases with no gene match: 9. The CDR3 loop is CSALQLAVTYEQYF. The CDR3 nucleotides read TGCAGTGCTCTGCAGCTAGCGGTTACCTACGAGCAGTACTTC.

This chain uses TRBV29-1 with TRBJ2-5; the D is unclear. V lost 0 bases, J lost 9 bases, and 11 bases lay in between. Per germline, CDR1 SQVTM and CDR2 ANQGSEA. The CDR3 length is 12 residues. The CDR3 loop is CSVEDVSVAQYF. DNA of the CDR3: TGCAGCGTTGAAGATGTGTCGGTGGCCCAGTACTTC.

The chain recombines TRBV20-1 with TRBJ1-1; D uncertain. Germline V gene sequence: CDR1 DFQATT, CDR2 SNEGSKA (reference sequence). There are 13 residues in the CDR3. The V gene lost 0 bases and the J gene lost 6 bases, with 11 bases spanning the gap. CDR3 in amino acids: CSARDQRSAEAFF. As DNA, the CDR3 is TGCAGTGCTAGAGATCAGCGGTCGGCTGAAGCTTTCTTT.

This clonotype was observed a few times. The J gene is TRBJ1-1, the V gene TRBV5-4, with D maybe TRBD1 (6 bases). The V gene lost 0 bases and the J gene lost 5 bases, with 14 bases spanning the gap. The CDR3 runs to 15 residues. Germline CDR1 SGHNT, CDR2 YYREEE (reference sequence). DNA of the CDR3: TGTGCCAGCAGCTTGGAGGCGGGGAGGGGGACTGAAGCTTTCTTT. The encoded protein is CASSLEAGRGTEAFF. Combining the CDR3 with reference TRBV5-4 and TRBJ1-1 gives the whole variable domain ETGVTQSPTHLIKTRGQQVTLRCSSQSGHNTVSWYQQALGQGPQFIFQYYREEENGRGNFPPRFSGLQFPNYSSELNVNALELDDSALYLCASSLEAGRGTEAFFGQGTRLTVV.

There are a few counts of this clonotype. The CDR3 DNA sequence: TGTGCCAGCAGCCTCGGACAGGAATATAATTCACCCCTCCACTTT. Translation: CASSLGQEYNSPLHF. J is TRBJ1-6 and V is TRBV28, with 7 bases lining up with TRBD1. The V gene end was trimmed by 6 bases and the J gene end by 4 bases; junction bases not matched to a gene: 6. This CDR3 is built from 15 residues. The germline CDR1 and CDR2 sequences are MDHEN and SYDVKM. Using reference TRBV28 and TRBJ1-6 for the parts outside the CDR3, the full variable domain is DVKVTQSSRYLVKRTGEKVFLECVQDMDHENMFWYRQDPGLGLRLIYFSYDVKMKEKGDIPEGYSVSREKKERFSLILESASTNQTSMYLCASSLGQEYNSPLHFGNGTRLTVT.

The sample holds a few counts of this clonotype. The CDR3 is CASSGSGLPNSNEQFF. CDR3 DNA: TGTGCCAGCAGCGGCTCGGGACTACCGAATTCGAATGAGCAGTTCTTC. This chain links TRBV28 with TRBJ2-1; 7 nucleotides align to TRBD2. The germline CDR1 and CDR2 sequences are MDHEN and SYDVKM. J lost 7 bases, V lost 6 bases, and 15 bases had no gene match. The CDR3 contains 16 residues.